These T cell receptor beta chains were read from a single sample in a study of cytomegalovirus exposure and HLA in healthy donors. TCRdb keeps only in-frame clones here, not all; method: immunoSEQ multiplex PCR. The sample yields around 190,000 clones, 70% to 90% seen once. Sequenced input: PBMCs. The receptors were sampled from a woman aged 30 to 39 in good health and CMV-seronegative. Both conserved end residues are part of each CDR3. D genes are given only for firm matches. Clone size is shown for a subset of rows, as once, few, many or a class of expanded clone.

length	V	J	size	D	DNA	CDR3
16	TRBV28	TRBJ2-5	.	TRBD1	TGTGCCAGCAGTCCCCCCGAGGGGGCGATGGGGGAGACCCAGTACTTC	CASSPPEGAMGETQYF
15	TRBV5-1	TRBJ2-7	few	TRBD1	TGCGCCAGCAGCCCTGGGACAGGCGCCTTGGGCGAGCAGTACTTC	CASSPGTGALGEQYF
16	TRBV11-3	TRBJ1-3	.	.	TGTGCCAGCAGCACTACCGGGGGAGCATCTGGAAACACCATATATTTT	CASSTTGGASGNTIYF
13	TRBV5-1	TRBJ2-7	.	.	TGCGCCAGCAGCCCGGACAGCTCCTACGAGCAGTACTTC	CASSPDSSYEQYF
15	TRBV6-1	TRBJ1-2	.	.	TGTGCCAGCAGTCTCACCTACAGGGAAGTCCCGGGCTACACCTTC	CASSLTYREVPGYTF
13	TRBV29-1	TRBJ2-7	.	TRBD1	TGCAGCGTAGCCGGGACAGGGAGCAACGAGCAGTACTTC	CSVAGTGSNEQYF
14	TRBV2	TRBJ2-7	.	TRBD2	TGTGCCAGCAGTCCCGGGACTATACTCTACGAGCAGTACTTC	CASSPGTILYEQYF
16	TRBV18	TRBJ2-1	.	TRBD2	TGTGCCAGCTCACCCGGGACTAGCGGAATAACCAATGAGCAGTTCTTC	CASSPGTSGITNEQFF
16	TRBV2	TRBJ2-1	.	.	TGTGCCAGCAGAGCCGGACTGGTGAGCTCCTACAATGAGCAGTTCTTC	CASRAGLVSSYNEQFF
17	TRBV5-6	TRBJ2-1	.	TRBD1	TGTGCCAGCAGCTTGGAGGGGACAGACATCGCCAGGGATGAGCAGTTCTTC	CASSLEGTDIARDEQFF
14	TRBV5-1	TRBJ1-1	.	TRBD1	TGCGCCAGCAGCTTTGACAGGGTGAACACTGAAGCTTTCTTT	CASSFDRVNTEAFF
12	TRBV29-1	TRBJ1-5	.	.	TGCAGCGTCAAACCTCCGAGGCGGCCCCAGCATTTT	CSVKPPRRPQHF
14	TRBV19	TRBJ1-2	.	.	TGTGCCAGTAGTACCTTAACTGGGGGCTTAGGCTACACCTTC	CASSTLTGGLGYTF
16	TRBV7-2	TRBJ2-7	.	TRBD2	TGTGCCAGCAGCTTAATGATAGCGAGCGGGAGCAACGAGCAGTACTTC	CASSLMIASGSNEQYF
14	TRBV5-1	TRBJ2-3	.	.	TGCGCCAGCCGGCGGCGCAGGGATAAAGATACGCAGTATTTT	CASRRRRDKDTQYF
15	TRBV7-9	TRBJ2-5	.	.	TGTGCCAGCAGTCACCCCACAGGATACCAAGAGACCCAGTACTTC	CASSHPTGYQETQYF
14	TRBV7-2	TRBJ1-1	.	.	TGTGCCAGCAGCCCGGCGGGGGTGAACACTGAAGCTTTCTTT	CASSPAGVNTEAFF
16	TRBV7-9	TRBJ2-1	.	TRBD1	TGTGCCAGCAGCTTAGGGACAGGGGGCATCCACAATGAGCAGTTCTTC	CASSLGTGGIHNEQFF
15	TRBV5-6	TRBJ2-3	.	.	TGTGCCAGCAGCTTATTCGCAGCGGGCACAGATACGCAGTATTTT	CASSLFAAGTDTQYF
16	TRBV13	TRBJ2-3	.	TRBD2	TGTGCCAGCAGCTATGGTGCGGGGGGAAGTACAGATACGCAGTATTTT	CASSYGAGGSTDTQYF
13	TRBV7-9	TRBJ2-7	.	TRBD1	TGTGCCAGCAGCCACCGGGACAGCTACGAGCAGTACTTC	CASSHRDSYEQYF
16	TRBV5-1	TRBJ2-2	.	.	TGCGCCAGCAGCTTGCTAAGCGGCTCTAACACCGGGGAGCTGTTTTTT	CASSLLSGSNTGELFF
14	TRBV10-1	TRBJ2-7	.	TRBD2	TGCGCCAGCAGTGAATCGCGGGAGGGCCCCGAGCAGTACTTC	CASSESREGPEQYF
14	TRBV2	TRBJ2-7	.	.	TGTGCCAGCAGTGAAAGAGAGTTCTCCTACGAGCAGTACTTC	CASSEREFSYEQYF
13	TRBV7-3	TRBJ2-1	.	.	TGTGCCAGCAGCGGGGGGGCGTACAATGAGCAGTTCTTC	CASSGGAYNEQFF
13	TRBV29-1	TRBJ1-3	.	.	TGCAGCGTTACACAGGGATCTGGAAACACCATATATTTT	CSVTQGSGNTIYF
14	TRBV6-1	TRBJ2-7	once	TRBD1	TGTGCCAGCAAAATCCGGACAGGCTCCTACGAGCAGTACTTC	CASKIRTGSYEQYF
15	TRBV9	TRBJ2-3	.	.	TGTGCCAGCAGCGTAGAGAACATACACACAGATACGCAGTATTTT	CASSVENIHTDTQYF
18	TRBV7-8	TRBJ1-5	.	TRBD1	TGTGCCAGCAGCTCTGAAAGACCGACAGGGGCGCGGGAACAGCCCCAGCATTTT	CASSSERPTGAREQPQHF
15	TRBV5-1	TRBJ2-2	.	.	TGCGCCAGCAGCATTTACAGGGTTTCGGCCGGGGAGCTGTTTTTT	CASSIYRVSAGELFF
15	TRBV2	TRBJ2-7	.	TRBD1	TGTGCCAGCAGTGAAGCGGACAGGGGGTCCTACGAGCAGTACTTC	CASSEADRGSYEQYF
14	TRBV16	TRBJ2-2	once	TRBD1	TGTGCCAGCAGCACCGGGACAGGGTCAGGGGAGCTGTTTTTT	CASSTGTGSGELFF
15	TRBV29-1	TRBJ2-3	.	TRBD2	TGCAGCGTTCCAAGGGAGGGGAGTAGCACAGATACGCAGTATTTT	CSVPREGSSTDTQYF
14	TRBV6-1	TRBJ1-5	few	TRBD1	TGTGCCAGCAGTGTAGACAGGGGCGCTCAGCCCCAGCATTTT	CASSVDRGAQPQHF
13	TRBV7-9	TRBJ1-1	few	TRBD1	TGTGCCAGCAGCTACAGACAGGGATCTGAAGCTTTCTTT	CASSYRQGSEAFF
13	TRBV5-4	TRBJ2-3	.	.	TGTGCCAGCTTGCAAGGGGGATCAGATACGCAGTATTTT	CASLQGGSDTQYF
14	TRBV28	TRBJ2-7	.	.	TGTGCCAGCAGCCTCGGTATACCGCGTAACGAGCAGTACTTC	CASSLGIPRNEQYF
15	TRBV29-1	TRBJ2-3	.	.	TGCAGCGTTGAAGGGAGCAGGGATATCACAGATACGCAGTATTTT	CSVEGSRDITDTQYF
15	TRBV5-1	TRBJ1-2	.	TRBD1	TGCGCCAGCAGCTTACGGACAGGGGGCGTGTATGGCTACACCTTC	CASSLRTGGVYGYTF
13	TRBV29-1	TRBJ2-2	.	TRBD1	TGCAGCGCCCAGGGGGCGCGTACCGGGGAGCTGTTTTTT	CSAQGARTGELFF
15	TRBV5-4	TRBJ2-1	.	TRBD1	TGTGCCAGCAGCTCGGACAGGGCAACCTACAATGAGCAGTTCTTC	CASSSDRATYNEQFF
15	TRBV27	TRBJ1-1	.	.	TGTGCCAGCAGGCCGTTTAAGTCGCGGGCCACTGAAGCTTTCTTT	CASRPFKSRATEAFF